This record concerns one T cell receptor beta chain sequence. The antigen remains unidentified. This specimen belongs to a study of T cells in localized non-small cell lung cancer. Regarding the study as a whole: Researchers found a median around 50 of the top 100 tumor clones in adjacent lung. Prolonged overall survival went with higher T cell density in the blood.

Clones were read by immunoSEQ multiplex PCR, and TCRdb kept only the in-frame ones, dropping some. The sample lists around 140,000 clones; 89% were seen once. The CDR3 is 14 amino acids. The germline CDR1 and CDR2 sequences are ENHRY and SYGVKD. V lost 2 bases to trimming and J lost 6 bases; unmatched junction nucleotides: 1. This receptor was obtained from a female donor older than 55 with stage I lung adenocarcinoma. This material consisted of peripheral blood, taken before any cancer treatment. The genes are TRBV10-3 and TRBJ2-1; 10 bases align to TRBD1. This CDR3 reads CAISEDRGRNEQFF. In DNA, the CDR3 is TGTGCCATCAGTGAGGACAGGGGGCGCAATGAGCAGTTCTTC.